The 22 T cell receptor beta chains below were found in one sample sequenced in a study of T cells in Graves' hyperthyroidism and ophthalmopathy (dated by TCRdb to between 2018 and 2020). The protocol used for the library was multiplex PCR. These reads were obtained on an Illumina HiSeq 2000. Amplification of TCR beta CDR3 regions was carried out from RNA transcripts. For the first round of RT-PCR on the TCR CDR3, the HTBI primer set was used together with the Qiagen OneStep RT-PCR kit. TCRdb trimmed public reads at Q25 via fastp, called clones via MiXCR and kept in-frame beta chains. Entries that share a CDR3 protein sequence are merged under the most common genes and DNA. The sample table contains about 560,000 distinct CDR3 sequences; only one count was recorded for approximately 15% of them. The ten largest make up 18% of the sample. The sample was blood. All receptors come from a woman younger than 30 with Graves' hyperthyroidism.

This clonotype was recorded at least ten times. The CDR3 loop is CATSDPLDYEQYF. The DNA of the CDR3 is TGTGCCACCAGTGACCCCCTTGACTACGAGCAGTACTTC. The rearrangement uses TRBV24-1 and TRBJ2-7, with unresolved D. Germline V CDR1 and CDR2: KGHDR, SFDVKD. The ends were cut back, 4 bases at V and 3 bases at J, with 9 bases in the middle. The CDR3 runs 13 residues.

The table lists this clonotype with a few counts. At one boundary the junction diverges from the germline segment, which might be a read error. This rearrangement joins TRBV7-9 to TRBJ2-7; 7 positions agree with TRBD1. Germline CDR1 reads SEHNR; CDR2 reads FQNEAQ (reference sequence). The CDR3 is 13 residues long. The CDR3 loop reads CASSEDRTYQQYF. The DNA for the CDR3 is TGTGCCAGCAGCGAGGACAGGACCTACCAGCAGTACTTC.

The V and J genes are TRBV5-4 and TRBJ2-1, with 10 bases matching TRBD2. Germline CDR1 SGHNT, CDR2 YYREEE (reference sequence). The trim removed 2 bases at V and 4 bases at J, leaving 3 bases unmatched. CDR3 length: 15 residues. Here the CDR3 DNA reads TGTGCCAGCAGCTTAACTAGCGGGGAGTACAATGAGCAGTTCTTC. Translation gives CASSLTSGEYNEQFF.

In its sample, this clonotype was seen many times. This chain joins TRBV27 and TRBJ1-4, with a weak D call TRBD1 (5 bases). The CDR3 totals 14 residues. Germline-derived CDR1 and CDR2 are MNHEY and SMNVEV (reference sequence). Trimming took off 4 bases at V and 2 bases at J, with 8 bases between the two ends. The CDR3 DNA follows: TGTGCCAGCAGTTGGACACCTACTAATGAAAAACTGTTTTTT. Protein: CASSWTPTNEKLFF.

This clonotype occurred a few times. This chain links TRBV7-2 with TRBJ1-3, with a possible D match to TRBD1 (6 bases). The V end lost 5 bases, the J end lost 2 bases, and 13 bases lay between the germline ends. This CDR3 is built from 15 residues. Looked up from germline, CDR1 is SGHTA and CDR2 is FQGNSA. The CDR3 spells CASSPRDKAGNTIYF. The CDR3, as DNA: TGTGCCAGCAGCCCCCGGGACAAGGCTGGAAACACCATATATTTT.

The CDR3 nucleotides read TGTGCCAGCAGCCCGCGCAGGGGGTATTATTCTGGGGCCAACGTCCTGACTTTC. This translates into CASSPRRGYYSGANVLTF. V and J are TRBV6-1 and TRBJ2-6, with 7 bases identical to TRBD1. CDR1 is MNHNS and CDR2 is SASEGT in the germline V gene. J gave up 1 base and V 6 bases, and 12 bases lay outside the gene matches. The CDR3 has 18 amino acids.

J is TRBJ2-1 and V is TRBV5-1; no firm D call. The germline V gene has CDR1 SGHRS and CDR2 YFSETQ. Between the trimmed V and J ends, which lost 4 bases and 6 bases, there was a span of 14 bases. The length of the CDR3 is 14 residues. Here the CDR3 reads CASSAAARPNEQFF. The CDR3 coding sequence is TGCGCCAGCAGCGCCGCCGCACGGCCCAATGAGCAGTTCTTC.

This clonotype was observed at least ten times. The chain recombines TRBV2 with TRBJ2-3, with 8 bases fitting TRBD1. The V segment lost 9 bases and the J segment 2 bases; nucleotides outside the gene matches: 10. CDR3 length: 15 residues. Germline V gives CDR1 SNHLY, CDR2 FYNNEI. CDR3 nucleotide sequence: TGTGCCAGTCAAGACAGGGGTTGGGCCACAGATACGCAGTATTTT. Its protein is CASQDRGWATDTQYF.

Of note for this clonotype: One base away lies a much larger clone, so this may be a sequencing read error. This chain connects TRBV20-1 to TRBJ1-3; D is possibly TRBD1 (6 bases). V was trimmed by 5 bases and J by 4 bases, leaving 21 bases between them. The CDR3 contains 16 residues. Germline CDR1 DFQATT, CDR2 SNEGSKA (reference sequence). CDR3 amino acids: CSAGGSQQGYGNTIYF. CDR3 DNA: TGCAGTGCTGGAGGGTCCCAACAGGGTTACGGAAACACCATATATTTT.

This clonotype was detected only once. This could be a read error, since a much larger clone is one nucleotide away. This chain connects TRBV2 to TRBJ2-3, with D unclear. Trimming cost V 1 base and J 2 bases, with 10 bases left between them. The CDR3 loop spans 15 amino acids. Germline CDR1 and CDR2: SNHLY and FYNNEI. The CDR3 DNA follows: TGTGCCAGCAGTGAAGTTGGCGTTTCCACAGATACGCAGTATTTT. Its translation: CASSEVGVSTDTQYF.

This clonotype was seen ten or more times. One end of the junction varies from germline; a read error may be responsible. The chain links TRBV24-1 to TRBJ1-5, with a tentative D call TRBD1 (5 bases). This CDR3 spans 14 amino acids. Germline CDR1 KGHDR, CDR2 SFDVKD. The CDR3 here is CATIPVWGNQPQHF. The CDR3 region has the DNA TGTGCCACCATCCCAGTTTGGGGCAATCAACCCCAGCATTTT.

This clonotype has a count of ten or more. The chain is built from TRBV5-1 and TRBJ2-7; no definite D call. CDR1 and CDR2 from the germline V gene are SGHRS and YFSETQ. V dropped 0 bases and J dropped 5 bases, with 12 bases sitting between them. This CDR3 region has 14 residues. The CDR3 coding sequence is TGCGCCAGCAGCTTGGGGCCAACGGCCAACGAGCAGTACTTC. It encodes CASSLGPTANEQYF.

The chain carries TRBV12-3 or TRBV12-4 and TRBJ2-1; D might be TRBD2 (6 bases). The CDR3 spans 11 residues. V lost 5 bases to trimming and J lost 12 bases, with 11 bases between them. CDR3 loop: CASSRRDGQFF. CDR3 DNA sequence: TGTGCCAGCAGTCGGCGGGATGGGCAGTTCTTC.

V gene TRBV5-4 combines with J gene TRBJ1-2, with a tentative D call TRBD1 (5 bases). V lost 0 bases, J lost 3 bases, and 9 bases lay in between. CDR3 length equals 14 residues. In germline, CDR1 is SGHNT, CDR2 YYREEE (reference sequence). For the CDR3, the DNA is TGTGCCAGCAGCTTGGCGGGGGGTTACTATGGCTACACCTTC. As protein: CASSLAGGYYGYTF.

Remarks on this clonotype: A much larger clonotype is one base distant, so this may be a read error. The chain has TRBV20-1 and TRBJ2-2, with 8 bases matching TRBD1. Germline V gives CDR1 DFQATT, CDR2 SNEGSKA (reference sequence). CDR3 length: 15 amino acids. Here the CDR3 reads CSATRQGTRTGEQFF. The CDR3 DNA is TGCAGTGCAACACGACAGGGGACGAGGACCGGGGAGCAGTTTTTT.

The rearrangement uses TRBV18 and TRBJ2-7; unclear D gene. The CDR3 totals 13 residues. Germline CDR1 is KGHSH and CDR2 is LQKENI. Trimming took off 3 bases at V and 7 bases at J, with 13 bases between the two ends. CDR3 loop: CASSPMGSQEQYF. The CDR3 DNA is TGTGCCAGCTCACCCATGGGTAGTCAAGAGCAGTACTTC.

This chain links TRBV7-9 with TRBJ2-5; D perhaps matches TRBD2 (6 bases). The CDR3 totals 13 residues. Germline V lookup: CDR1 SEHNR, CDR2 FQNEAQ (reference sequence). Trimming shortened V by 5 bases and J by 4 bases, and 11 bases separated the two germline ends. The CDR3 reads CASSSRDSETQYF. The CDR3 region has the DNA TGTGCCAGCAGCAGCCGGGACTCAGAGACCCAGTACTTC.

On this clonotype itself: The conserved closing phenylalanine or tryptophan is absent in this CDR3, likely reflecting a read error. The chain is built from TRBV28 and TRBJ1-3; D gene unclear. V was trimmed by 5 bases and J by 1 base, leaving 12 bases between them. The CDR3 has 15 residues. From germline, CDR1 is MDHEN and CDR2 SYDVKM. This CDR3 reads CASSPRRISGNTIYL. CDR3 in DNA: TGTGCCAGCAGTCCTAGACGGATATCTGGAAACACCATATATCTT.

This clonotype was seen only once. CDR3 sequence: CASSQDIGRVGGELFF. The CDR3 nucleotides are TGTGCCAGCAGCCAAGACATCGGGAGAGTAGGCGGGGAGCTGTTTTTT. The chain uses TRBV14 and TRBJ2-2; D is perhaps TRBD2 (6 bases). Trimming took 0 bases from V and 7 from J, leaving 15 bases between them. The CDR3 extends over 16 amino acids. Germline V gives CDR1 SGHDN, CDR2 FVKESK.

This clonotype was counted many times. Here the CDR3 reads CASSPAGQGSEQYF. DNA for the CDR3: TGTGCCAGCAGTCCCGCGGGACAGGGGAGCGAGCAGTACTTC. V and J are TRBV2 and TRBJ2-7, with 10 bases aligning to TRBD1. V gave up 5 bases and J gave up 6 bases; unmatched junction bases: 7. The V gene's germline CDR1 is SNHLY and CDR2 FYNNEI. The CDR3 loop spans 14 amino acids.

This clonotype was seen many times. V usage is TRBV2 and J usage is TRBJ2-1; the match to TRBD1 covers 7 bases. V shed 6 bases, J shed 1 base, and the junction held 3 bases outside the gene matches. This CDR3 is built from 14 residues. Germline CDR1 is SNHLY and CDR2 is FYNNEI. For the CDR3, the DNA is TGTGCCAGCAGCTGGGGACAGTCCTACAATGAGCAGTTCTTC. Its protein product is CASSWGQSYNEQFF.

The chain carries TRBV10-3 and TRBJ2-1; D is perhaps TRBD2 (6 bases). Germline CDR1 ENHRY, CDR2 SYGVKD. V was clipped by 2 bases and J by 3 bases, with 17 bases between them. The CDR3 contains 17 residues. CDR3 in amino acids: CAISEPIRDLIYNEQFF. The CDR3 nucleotides are TGTGCCATCAGTGAGCCGATACGGGACTTAATCTACAATGAGCAGTTCTTC.